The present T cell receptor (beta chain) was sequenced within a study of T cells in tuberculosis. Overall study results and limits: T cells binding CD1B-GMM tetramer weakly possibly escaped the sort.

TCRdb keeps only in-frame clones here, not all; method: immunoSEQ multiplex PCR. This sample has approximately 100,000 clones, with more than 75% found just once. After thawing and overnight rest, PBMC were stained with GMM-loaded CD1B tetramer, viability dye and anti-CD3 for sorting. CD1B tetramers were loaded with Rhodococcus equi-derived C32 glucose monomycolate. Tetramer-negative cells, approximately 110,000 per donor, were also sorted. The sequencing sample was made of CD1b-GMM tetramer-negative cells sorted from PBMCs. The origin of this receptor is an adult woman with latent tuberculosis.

The CDR3 bases are TGTGCCAGCAGCTTAGGAGGCTCTGGAAACACCATATATTTT. Translation gives CASSLGGSGNTIYF. This chain uses TRBV11-2 with TRBJ1-3; D is undetermined. The CDR3 is 14 amino acids. Germline V CDR1 and CDR2: SGHAT, FQNNGV. The germline V and J ends were trimmed by 1 base and 0 bases, with 4 bases remaining between them.